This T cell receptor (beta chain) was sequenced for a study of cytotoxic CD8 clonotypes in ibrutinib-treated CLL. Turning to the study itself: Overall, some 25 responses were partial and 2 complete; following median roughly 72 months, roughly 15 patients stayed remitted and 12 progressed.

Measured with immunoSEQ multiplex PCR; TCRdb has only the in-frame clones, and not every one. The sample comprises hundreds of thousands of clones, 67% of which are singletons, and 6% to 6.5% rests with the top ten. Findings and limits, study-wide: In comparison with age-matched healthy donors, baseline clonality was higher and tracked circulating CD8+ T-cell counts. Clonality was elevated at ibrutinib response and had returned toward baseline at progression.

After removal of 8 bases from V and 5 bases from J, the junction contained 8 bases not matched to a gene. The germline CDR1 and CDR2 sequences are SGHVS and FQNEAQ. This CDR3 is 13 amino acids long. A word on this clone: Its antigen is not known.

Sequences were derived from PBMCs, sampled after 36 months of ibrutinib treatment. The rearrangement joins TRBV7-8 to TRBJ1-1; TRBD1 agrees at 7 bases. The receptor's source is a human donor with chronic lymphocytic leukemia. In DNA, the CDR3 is TGTGCCAGCCGCAGGGGGGCGACAACTGAAGCTTTCTTT. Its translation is CASRRGATTEAFF. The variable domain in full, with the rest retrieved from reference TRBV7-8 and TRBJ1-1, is GAGVSQSPRYKVAKRGQDVALRCDPISGHVSLFWYQQALGQGPEFLTYFQNEAQLDKSGLPSDRFFAERPEGSVSTLKIQRTQQEDSAVYLCASRRGATTEAFFGQGTRLTVV.